The next 7 T cell receptor beta chains were all read from a single sample in a study of early T cells in non-severe SARS-CoV-2 infection. One entry per CDR3 protein results from TCRdb running MiXCR on the 5' RACE reads. The table has approximately 38,000 distinct CDR3 sequences, more than 4% seen once. The sequenced material came from whole blood. Receptor source: an adult who was a healthcare worker with PCR-confirmed SARS-CoV-2 infection or an uninfected control (not recorded which).

At least ten counts were recorded for this clonotype. The chain joins TRBV6-1 to TRBJ1-5, with D hard to call. The CDR3 has 15 residues. Looked up from germline, CDR1 is MNHNS and CDR2 is SASEGT. V was shortened by 4 bases and J by 2 bases, with 12 bases between the two germline ends. This CDR3 reads CASSVIERGNQPQHF. CDR3 bases: TGTGCCAGCAGTGTTATCGAACGGGGCAATCAGCCCCAGCATTTT.

This clonotype was seen repeatedly, ten times or more. J is TRBJ2-1 and V is TRBV12-3 or TRBV12-4, with 12 positions matching TRBD2. This CDR3 has 16 amino acids. Trimming at V came to 5 bases and at J to 7 bases, leaving 9 bases not matched to a gene. The CDR3 here is CASSPGLAGTGNEQFF. The CDR3 DNA sequence: TGTGCCAGCAGTCCCGGACTAGCGGGAACGGGGAATGAGCAGTTCTTC.

By share, this clonotype counts as medium-sized. CDR3 region: CAISIREGTDTQYF. In DNA, the CDR3 is TGTGCCATCAGTATCAGGGAGGGCACAGATACGCAGTATTTT. The chain joins TRBV10-3 to TRBJ2-3; possible D gene TRBD2, 6 bases. Looked up from germline, CDR1 is ENHRY and CDR2 is SYGVKD. The CDR3 runs 14 residues. Trimming cost V 5 bases and J 1 base, with 10 bases left between them.

This clonotype was counted ten times or more. This chain uses TRBV24-1 with TRBJ2-1; perhaps TRBD1 as D (5 bases). Germline V CDR1 and CDR2: KGHDR, SFDVKD. Trimming shortened V by 3 bases and J by 3 bases, and 14 bases separated the two germline ends. The CDR3 consists of 16 residues. The CDR3 DNA reads as TGTGCCACCAGTGATCCCTGGGCAGGGCTCTACAATGAGCAGTTCTTC. The encoded protein is CATSDPWAGLYNEQFF.

In this sample, this clonotype turned up many times. The chain has TRBV7-3 and TRBJ2-1; D ambiguous. V lost 5 bases and J 2 bases, leaving 10 bases between the germline ends. This CDR3 is 14 amino acids long. Germline CDR1 is SGHTA and CDR2 is FQGTGA. The CDR3 region has the DNA TGTGCCAGCAGCAAAGAACCGACCTACAATGAGCAGTTCTTC. This sequence encodes CASSKEPTYNEQFF.

This clonotype was seen at least ten times. The chain is built from TRBV18 and TRBJ1-1; 9 nucleotides align to TRBD1. V gave up 3 bases and J gave up 5 bases; unmatched junction bases: 4. This CDR3 has 14 residues. Germline assignment: CDR1 KGHSH and CDR2 LQKENI. In DNA form, the CDR3 reads TGTGCCAGCTCACCTGGGACAGGGAGGACTGAAGCTTTCTTT. Its translation is CASSPGTGRTEAFF.

The genes are TRBV5-5 and TRBJ2-3, with D unclear. Germline CDR1 and CDR2: SGHKS and YYEKEE (reference sequence). The CDR3 runs to 14 residues. CDR3 in DNA: TGTGTCGGCAGCTTTGACCCGGCCACAGATACGCAGTATTTT. It translates to CVGSFDPATDTQYF.